The clone carrying this T cell receptor beta chain was recorded a few times. Its antigen is undetermined. Every participant with HIV received treatment in the United States. At the survey level, the v3.0 immunoSEQ assay was run. Researchers set sequencing to target roughly 40,000-50,000 T-cell genomes per sample. Here immunoSEQ multiplex PCR was the method, and the copy in TCRdb shows in-frame clones only, minus some. The profile shows 37,000 or so clones, about 80% of them singletons. These data belong to a study of long-term antiretroviral therapy in people with HIV. Overall study context: In the earliest collections, sampling predates the 2015 immediate-ART recommendation by about a decade.

Study findings and constraints: ART-treated samples gained diversity yet remained below transplant donor controls.

The CDR3 runs 16 residues. The germline gives CDR1 MGHRA, CDR2 YSYEKL. Trimming pared 0 bases from V and 9 bases from J, leaving 21 bases between. This TCR derives from a man between 25 and 39 years old with HIV. The chain has TRBV4-1 and TRBJ2-7, with D perhaps matching TRBD2 (5 bases). The source material was unsorted PBMCs, sampled 3.4 years after starting antiretroviral therapy. CDR3 sequence reads: CASSQDPLGNTAGQYF. CDR3 sequence (DNA): TGCGCCAGCAGCCAAGATCCACTGGGCAACACCGCGGGGCAGTACTTC.